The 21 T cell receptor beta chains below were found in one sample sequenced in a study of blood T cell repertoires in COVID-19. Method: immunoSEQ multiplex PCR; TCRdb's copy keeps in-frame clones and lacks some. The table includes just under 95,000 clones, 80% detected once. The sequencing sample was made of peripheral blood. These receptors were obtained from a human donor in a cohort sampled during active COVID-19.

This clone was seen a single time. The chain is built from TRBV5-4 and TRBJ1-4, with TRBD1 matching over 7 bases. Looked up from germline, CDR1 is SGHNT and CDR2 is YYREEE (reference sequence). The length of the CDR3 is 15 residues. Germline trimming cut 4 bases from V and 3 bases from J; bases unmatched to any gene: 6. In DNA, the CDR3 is TGTGCCAGCAGCGACACAGGGGCGGCTAATGAAAAACTGTTTTTT. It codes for CASSDTGAANEKLFF. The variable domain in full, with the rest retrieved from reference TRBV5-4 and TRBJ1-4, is ETGVTQSPTHLIKTRGQQVTLRCSSQSGHNTVSWYQQALGQGPQFIFQYYREEENGRGNFPPRFSGLQFPNYSSELNVNALELDDSALYLCASSDTGAANEKLFFGSGTQLSVL.

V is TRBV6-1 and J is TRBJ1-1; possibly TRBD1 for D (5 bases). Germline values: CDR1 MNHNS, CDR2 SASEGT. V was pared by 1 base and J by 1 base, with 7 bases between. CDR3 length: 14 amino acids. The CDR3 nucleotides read TGTGCCAGCAGTGAAGGGGGGGGGAACACTGAAGCTTTCTTT. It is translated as CASSEGGGNTEAFF.

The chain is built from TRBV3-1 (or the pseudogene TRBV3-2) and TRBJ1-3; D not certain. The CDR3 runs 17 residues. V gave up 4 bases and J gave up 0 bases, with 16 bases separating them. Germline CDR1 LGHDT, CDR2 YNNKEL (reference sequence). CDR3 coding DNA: TGTGCCAGCAGCCTCTACCATTTCGGGAGCTCTGGAAACACCATATATTTT. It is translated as CASSLYHFGSSGNTIYF.

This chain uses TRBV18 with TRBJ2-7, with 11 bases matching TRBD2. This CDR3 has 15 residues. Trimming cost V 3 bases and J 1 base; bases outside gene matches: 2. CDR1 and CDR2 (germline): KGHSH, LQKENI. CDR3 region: CASSPTSGISYEQYF. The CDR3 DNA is TGTGCCAGCTCACCGACTAGCGGGATTTCCTACGAGCAGTACTTC. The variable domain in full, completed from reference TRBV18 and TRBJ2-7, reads NAGVMQNPRHLVRRRGQEARLRCSPMKGHSHVYWYRQLPEEGLKFMVYLQKENIIDESGMPKERFSAEFPKEGPSILRIQQVVRGDSAAYFCASSPTSGISYEQYFGPGTRLTVT.

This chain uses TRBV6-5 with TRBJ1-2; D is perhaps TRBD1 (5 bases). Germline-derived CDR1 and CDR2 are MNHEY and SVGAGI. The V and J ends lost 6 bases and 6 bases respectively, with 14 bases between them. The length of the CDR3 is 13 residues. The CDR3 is CASRSRVIDGYTF. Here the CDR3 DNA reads TGTGCCAGCAGGAGCAGGGTCATCGATGGCTACACCTTC.

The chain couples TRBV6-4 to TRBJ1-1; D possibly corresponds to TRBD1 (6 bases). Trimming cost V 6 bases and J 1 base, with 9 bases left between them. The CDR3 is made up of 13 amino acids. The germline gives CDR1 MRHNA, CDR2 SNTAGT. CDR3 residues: CASRMDRNTEAFF. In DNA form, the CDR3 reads TGTGCCAGCAGGATGGACAGGAACACTGAAGCTTTCTTT.

The CDR3 DNA reads TGCGCCAGCAGCTTGGAGGCAGGGCGATACAATGAGCAGTTCTTC. Residues: CASSLEAGRYNEQFF. The rearrangement uses TRBV5-1 and TRBJ2-1; maybe TRBD1 (5 bases). Germline-derived CDR1 and CDR2 are SGHRS and YFSETQ. This CDR3 is 15 amino acids long. V was trimmed by 0 bases and J by 4 bases, leaving 11 bases between them.

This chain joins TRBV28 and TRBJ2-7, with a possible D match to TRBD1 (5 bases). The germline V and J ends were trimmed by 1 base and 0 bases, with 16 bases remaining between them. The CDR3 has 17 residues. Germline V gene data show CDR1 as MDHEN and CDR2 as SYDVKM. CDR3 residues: CASSLLGQGPTSYEQYF. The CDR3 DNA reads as TGTGCCAGCAGTTTATTAGGACAAGGTCCCACCTCCTACGAGCAGTACTTC.

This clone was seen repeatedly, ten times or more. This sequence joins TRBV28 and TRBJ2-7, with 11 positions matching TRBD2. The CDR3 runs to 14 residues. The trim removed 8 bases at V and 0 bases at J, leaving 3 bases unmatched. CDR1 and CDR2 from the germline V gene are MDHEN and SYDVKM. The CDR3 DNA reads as TGTGCCAGCGCACTAGCGGGAGTCTCCTACGAGCAGTACTTC. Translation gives CASALAGVSYEQYF.

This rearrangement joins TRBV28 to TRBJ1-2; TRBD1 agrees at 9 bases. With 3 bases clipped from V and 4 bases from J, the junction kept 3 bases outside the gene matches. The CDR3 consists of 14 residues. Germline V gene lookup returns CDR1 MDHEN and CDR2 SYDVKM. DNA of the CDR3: TGTGCCAGCAGTTTGGGACAGGGTACCTATGGCTACACCTTC. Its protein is CASSLGQGTYGYTF.

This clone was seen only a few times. CDR3 sequence reads: CASRSGLDGTEAFF. The CDR3 DNA follows: TGCGCCAGCAGGTCGGGTCTCGATGGCACTGAAGCTTTCTTT. The genes are TRBV5-1 and TRBJ1-1; no firm D call. The V gene lost 5 bases and the J gene lost 4 bases, with 15 bases spanning the gap. This CDR3 is built from 14 residues. Looked up from germline, CDR1 is SGHRS and CDR2 is YFSETQ. The full variable domain, with the rest looked up from reference TRBV5-1 and TRBJ1-1, is KAGVTQTPRYLIKTRGQQVTLSCSPISGHRSVSWYQQTPGQGLQFLFEYFSETQRNKGNFPGRFSGRQFSNSRSEMNVSTLELGDSALYLCASRSGLDGTEAFFGQGTRLTVV.

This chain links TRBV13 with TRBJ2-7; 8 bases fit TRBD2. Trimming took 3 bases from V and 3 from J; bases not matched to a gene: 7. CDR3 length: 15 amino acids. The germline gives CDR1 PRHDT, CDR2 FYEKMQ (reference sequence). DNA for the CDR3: TGTGCCAGCAGCTTTTGGAGCGGGAGTATCTACGAGCAGTACTTC. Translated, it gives CASSFWSGSIYEQYF.

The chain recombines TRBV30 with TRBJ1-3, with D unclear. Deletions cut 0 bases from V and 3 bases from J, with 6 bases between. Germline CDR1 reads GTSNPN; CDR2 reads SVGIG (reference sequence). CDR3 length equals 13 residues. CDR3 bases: TGTGCCTGGAGTGTACTGATTGGAAACACCATATATTTT. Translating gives CAWSVLIGNTIYF.

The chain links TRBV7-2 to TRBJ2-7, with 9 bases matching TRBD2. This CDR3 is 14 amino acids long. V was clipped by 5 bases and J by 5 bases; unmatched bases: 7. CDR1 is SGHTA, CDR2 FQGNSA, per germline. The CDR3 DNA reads TGTGCCAGCAGCCAAGGACTAGCGAGCAACGAGCAGTACTTC. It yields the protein CASSQGLASNEQYF.

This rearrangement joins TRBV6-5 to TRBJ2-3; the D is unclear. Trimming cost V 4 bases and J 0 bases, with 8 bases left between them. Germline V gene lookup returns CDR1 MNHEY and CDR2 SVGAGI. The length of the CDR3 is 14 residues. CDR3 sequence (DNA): TGTGCCAGCAGTTTTTCTCCTAGCACAGATACGCAGTATTTT. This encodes CASSFSPSTDTQYF.

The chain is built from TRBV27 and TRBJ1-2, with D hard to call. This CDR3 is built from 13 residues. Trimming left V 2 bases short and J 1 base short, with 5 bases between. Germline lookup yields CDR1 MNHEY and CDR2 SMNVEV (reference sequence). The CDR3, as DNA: TGTGCCAGCAGTTTACACGGTAACTATGGCTACACCTTC. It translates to CASSLHGNYGYTF.

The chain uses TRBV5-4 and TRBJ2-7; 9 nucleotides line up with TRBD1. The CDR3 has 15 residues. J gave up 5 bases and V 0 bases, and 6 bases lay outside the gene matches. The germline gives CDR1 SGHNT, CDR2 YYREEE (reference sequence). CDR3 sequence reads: CASSLAGTGINEQYF. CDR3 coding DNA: TGTGCCAGCAGCTTGGCCGGGACAGGGATAAACGAGCAGTACTTC.

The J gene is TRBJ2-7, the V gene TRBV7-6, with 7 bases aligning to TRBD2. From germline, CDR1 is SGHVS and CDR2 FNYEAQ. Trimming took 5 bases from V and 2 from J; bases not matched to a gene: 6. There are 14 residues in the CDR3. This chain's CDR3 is CASSVSSGTYEQYF. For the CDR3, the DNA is TGTGCCAGCAGCGTTTCTAGCGGTACCTACGAGCAGTACTTC.

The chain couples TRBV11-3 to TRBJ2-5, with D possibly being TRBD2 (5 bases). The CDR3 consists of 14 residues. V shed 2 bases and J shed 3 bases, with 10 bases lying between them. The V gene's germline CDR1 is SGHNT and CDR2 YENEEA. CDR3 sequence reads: CASSLMAGEETQYF. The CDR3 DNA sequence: TGTGCCAGCAGCTTAATGGCCGGGGAAGAGACCCAGTACTTC. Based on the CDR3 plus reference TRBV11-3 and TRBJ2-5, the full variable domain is EAGVVQSPRYKIIEKKQPVAFWCNPISGHNTLYWYLQNLGQGPELLIRYENEEAVDDSQLPKDRFSAERLKGVDSTLKIQPAELGDSAVYLCASSLMAGEETQYFGPGTRLLVL.

In DNA, the CDR3 is TGTGCCACCAGCAGAGATAGGGGGACCCGATCCTACGAGCAGTACTTC. It codes for CATSRDRGTRSYEQYF. The V gene is TRBV15, the J gene TRBJ2-7; tentative D call: TRBD1 (6 bases). CDR1 and CDR2 from the germline V gene are LNHNV and YYDKDF (reference sequence). The CDR3 covers 16 residues. Trimming removed 0 bases from V and 1 base from J, with 13 bases in between.

The CDR3 region is CASSEQVNTEAFF. CDR3 in DNA: TGTGCCAGCAGTGAACAAGTGAACACTGAAGCTTTCTTT. The chain couples TRBV27 to TRBJ1-1; D remains unclear. Germline V gene sequence: CDR1 MNHEY, CDR2 SMNVEV (reference sequence). V was trimmed by 5 bases and J by 0 bases, leaving 7 bases between them. The CDR3 is 13 amino acids.